In its sample, the clone carrying this T cell receptor (beta chain) was seen a few times. Its specificity is not known. Trimming removed 2 bases from V and 2 bases from J, with 10 bases in between. In germline, CDR1 is SGHRS, CDR2 YFSETQ. The CDR3 loop spans 14 amino acids. These data come from a study of cytomegalovirus exposure and HLA in healthy donors. Primers for the PCR totalled 60 Vbeta and 13 Jbeta. Profiling relied on immunoSEQ multiplex PCR, and the TCRdb table lists in-frame clones only, not all of them. The sample contains about 31,000 clones, about 65% of which appear only once. Study observations and caveats: The CMV antigen specificity of a few CMV-associated chains was confirmed through in vitro analysis.

The chain is built from TRBV5-1 and TRBJ2-5; D is uncertain. The sequenced sample was PBMCs. The sequence was collected from a man aged 50-60 years in good health and CMV-seropositive. CDR3 loop: CASSFLSGQETQYF. The CDR3 DNA sequence: TGCGCCAGCAGCTTTTTATCAGGACAAGAGACCCAGTACTTC. Using reference TRBV5-1 and TRBJ2-5 for the parts outside the CDR3, the full variable domain is KAGVTQTPRYLIKTRGQQVTLSCSPISGHRSVSWYQQTPGQGLQFLFEYFSETQRNKGNFPGRFSGRQFSNSRSEMNVSTLELGDSALYLCASSFLSGQETQYFGPGTRLLVL.